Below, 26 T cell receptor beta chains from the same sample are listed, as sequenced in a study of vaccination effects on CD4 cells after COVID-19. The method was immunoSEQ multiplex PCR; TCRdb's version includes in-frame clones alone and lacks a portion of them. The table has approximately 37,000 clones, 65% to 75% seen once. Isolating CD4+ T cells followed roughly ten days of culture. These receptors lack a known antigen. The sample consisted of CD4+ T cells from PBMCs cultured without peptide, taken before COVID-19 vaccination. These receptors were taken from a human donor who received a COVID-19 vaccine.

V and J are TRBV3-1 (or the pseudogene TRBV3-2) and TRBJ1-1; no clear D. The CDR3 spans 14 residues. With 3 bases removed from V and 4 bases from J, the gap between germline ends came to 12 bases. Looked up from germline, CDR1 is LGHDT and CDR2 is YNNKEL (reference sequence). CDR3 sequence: CASSHWGTGTEAFF. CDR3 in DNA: TGTGCCAGCAGCCATTGGGGTACGGGCACTGAAGCTTTCTTT.

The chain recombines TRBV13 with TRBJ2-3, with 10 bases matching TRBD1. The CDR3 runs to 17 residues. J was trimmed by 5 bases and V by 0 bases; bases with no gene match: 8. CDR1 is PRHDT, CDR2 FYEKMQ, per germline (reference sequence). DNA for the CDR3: TGTGCCAGCAGCTTAGGGTGGACAGGGGGTCGGGTAGATACGCAGTATTTT. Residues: CASSLGWTGGRVDTQYF.

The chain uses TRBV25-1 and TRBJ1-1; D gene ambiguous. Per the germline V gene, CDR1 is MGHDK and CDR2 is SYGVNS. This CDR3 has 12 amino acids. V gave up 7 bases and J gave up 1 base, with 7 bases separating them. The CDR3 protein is CASKAGNTEAFF. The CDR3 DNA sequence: TGTGCCAGCAAGGCAGGGAACACTGAAGCTTTCTTT.

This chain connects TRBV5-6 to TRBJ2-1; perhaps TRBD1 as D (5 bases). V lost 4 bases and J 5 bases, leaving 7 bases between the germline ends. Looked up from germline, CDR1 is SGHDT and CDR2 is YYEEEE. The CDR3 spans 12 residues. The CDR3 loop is CASSLGDNEQFF. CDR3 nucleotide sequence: TGTGCCAGCAGCCTAGGGGACAATGAGCAGTTCTTC.

CDR3 DNA sequence: TGTGCCAGCAGTCCGAGAGGCTCTGAAGCTTTCTTT. Amino acid sequence: CASSPRGSEAFF. The V and J genes are TRBV28 and TRBJ1-1, with D uncertain. The CDR3 extends over 12 amino acids. Per the germline V gene, CDR1 is MDHEN and CDR2 is SYDVKM. V was shortened by 5 bases and J by 6 bases, with 10 bases between the two germline ends.

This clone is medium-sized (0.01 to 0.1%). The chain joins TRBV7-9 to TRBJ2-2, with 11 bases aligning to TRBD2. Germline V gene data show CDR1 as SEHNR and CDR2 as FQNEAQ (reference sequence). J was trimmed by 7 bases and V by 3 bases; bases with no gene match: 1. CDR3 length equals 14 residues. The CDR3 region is CASSFGLAGGELFF. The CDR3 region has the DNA TGTGCCAGCAGCTTTGGACTAGCGGGCGGGGAGCTGTTTTTT.

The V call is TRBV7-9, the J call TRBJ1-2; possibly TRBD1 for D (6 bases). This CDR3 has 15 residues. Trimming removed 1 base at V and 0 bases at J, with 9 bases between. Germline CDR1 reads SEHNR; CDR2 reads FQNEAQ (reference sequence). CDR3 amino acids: CASSLGGTTNYGYTF. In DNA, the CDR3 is TGTGCCAGCAGCTTAGGAGGGACAACTAACTATGGCTACACCTTC. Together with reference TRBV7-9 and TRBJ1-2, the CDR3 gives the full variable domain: DTGVSQNPRHKITKRGQNVTFRCDPISEHNRLYWYRQTLGQGPEFLTYFQNEAQLEKSRLLSDRFSAERPKGSFSTLEIQRTEQGDSAMYLCASSLGGTTNYGYTFGSGTRLTVV.

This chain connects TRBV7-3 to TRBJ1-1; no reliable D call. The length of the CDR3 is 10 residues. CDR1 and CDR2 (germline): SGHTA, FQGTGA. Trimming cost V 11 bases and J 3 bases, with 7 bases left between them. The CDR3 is CAAGHTEAFF. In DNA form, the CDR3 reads TGTGCCGCGGGTCACACTGAAGCTTTCTTT.

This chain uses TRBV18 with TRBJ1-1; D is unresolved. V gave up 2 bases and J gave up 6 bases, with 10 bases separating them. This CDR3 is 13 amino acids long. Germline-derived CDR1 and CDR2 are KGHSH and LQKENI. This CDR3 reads CASSPDVVAEAFF. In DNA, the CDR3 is TGTGCCAGCTCACCAGATGTTGTCGCTGAAGCTTTCTTT.

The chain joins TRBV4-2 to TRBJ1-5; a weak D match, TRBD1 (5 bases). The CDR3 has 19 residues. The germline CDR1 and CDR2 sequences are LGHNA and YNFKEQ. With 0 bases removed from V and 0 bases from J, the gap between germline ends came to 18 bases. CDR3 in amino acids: CASSQEGPTNKYSNQPQHF. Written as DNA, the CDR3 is TGTGCCAGCAGCCAAGAGGGACCGACGAACAAATATAGCAATCAGCCCCAGCATTTT.

This chain's CDR3 is CASSQGLAASGNTIYF. CDR3 coding DNA: TGTGCCAGCAGCCAAGGTCTCGCAGCCTCTGGAAACACCATATATTTT. The rearrangement joins TRBV3-1 (or the pseudogene TRBV3-2) to TRBJ1-3, with unresolved D. Germline values: CDR1 LGHDT, CDR2 YNNKEL (reference sequence). CDR3 length: 16 amino acids. Trimming cost V 1 base and J 0 bases, with 10 bases left between them.

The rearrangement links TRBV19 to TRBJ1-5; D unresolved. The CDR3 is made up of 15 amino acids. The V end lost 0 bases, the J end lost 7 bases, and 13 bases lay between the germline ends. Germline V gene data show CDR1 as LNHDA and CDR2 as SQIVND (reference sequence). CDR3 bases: TGTGCCAGTAGTATAGATCCCCGGGTCGGACAGCCCCAGCATTTT. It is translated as CASSIDPRVGQPQHF. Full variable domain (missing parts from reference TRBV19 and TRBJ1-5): DGGITQSPKYLFRKEGQNVTLSCEQNLNHDAMYWYRQDPGQGLRLIYYSQIVNDFQKGDIAEGYSVSREKKESFPLTVTSAQKNPTAFYLCASSIDPRVGQPQHFGDGTRLSIL.

The CDR3 loop is CASSLRGDYSPLHF. DNA for the CDR3: TGTGCCAGCAGCCTCCGGGGGGACTATTCACCCCTCCACTTT. V is TRBV6-5 and J is TRBJ1-6; D perhaps matches TRBD1 (5 bases). The CDR3 spans 14 residues. The germline gives CDR1 MNHEY, CDR2 SVGAGI. Trimming pared 6 bases from V and 8 bases from J, leaving 14 bases between.

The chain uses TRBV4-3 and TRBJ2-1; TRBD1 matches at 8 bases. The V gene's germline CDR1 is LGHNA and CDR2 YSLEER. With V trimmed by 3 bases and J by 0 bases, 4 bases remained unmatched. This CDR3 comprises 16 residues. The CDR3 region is CASSQDTGGSYNEQFF. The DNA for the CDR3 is TGCGCCAGCAGCCAGGATACAGGGGGCTCCTACAATGAGCAGTTCTTC.

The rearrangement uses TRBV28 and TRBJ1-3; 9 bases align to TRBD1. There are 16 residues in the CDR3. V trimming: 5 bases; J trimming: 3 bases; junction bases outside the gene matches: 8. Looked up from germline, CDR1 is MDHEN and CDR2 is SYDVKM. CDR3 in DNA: TGTGCCAGCAGTAACCCACAGGGGGCCAGTGGAAACACCATATATTTT. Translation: CASSNPQGASGNTIYF.

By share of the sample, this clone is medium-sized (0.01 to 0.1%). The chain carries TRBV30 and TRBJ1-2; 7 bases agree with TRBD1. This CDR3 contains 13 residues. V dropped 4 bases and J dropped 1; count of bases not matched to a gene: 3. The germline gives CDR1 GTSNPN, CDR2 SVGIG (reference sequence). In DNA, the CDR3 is TGTGCCTGGAAGGGACAGAATAACTATGGCTACACCTTC. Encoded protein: CAWKGQNNYGYTF.

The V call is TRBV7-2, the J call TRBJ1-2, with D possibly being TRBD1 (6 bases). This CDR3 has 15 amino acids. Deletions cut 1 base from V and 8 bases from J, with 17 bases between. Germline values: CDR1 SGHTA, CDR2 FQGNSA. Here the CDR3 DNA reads TGTGCCAGCAGCTTAGAGCTGTCAGGGGCCGGGGGCTACACCTTC. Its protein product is CASSLELSGAGGYTF.

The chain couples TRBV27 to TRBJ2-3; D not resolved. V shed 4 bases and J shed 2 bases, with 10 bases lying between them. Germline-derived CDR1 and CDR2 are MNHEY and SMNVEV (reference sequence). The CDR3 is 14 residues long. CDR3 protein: CASSSYPATDTQYF. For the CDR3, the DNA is TGTGCCAGCAGTTCCTACCCCGCCACAGATACGCAGTATTTT.

The CDR3 DNA sequence: TGTGCCACCAGCAGAGATCGGACTAGCGGGAGCTCCTACAATGAGCAGTTCTTC. Protein sequence: CATSRDRTSGSSYNEQFF. This sequence joins TRBV15 and TRBJ2-1; 13 nucleotides agree with TRBD2. Germline assignment: CDR1 LNHNV and CDR2 YYDKDF (reference sequence). The CDR3 runs 18 residues. Germline trimming cut 0 bases from V and 0 bases from J; bases unmatched to any gene: 2.

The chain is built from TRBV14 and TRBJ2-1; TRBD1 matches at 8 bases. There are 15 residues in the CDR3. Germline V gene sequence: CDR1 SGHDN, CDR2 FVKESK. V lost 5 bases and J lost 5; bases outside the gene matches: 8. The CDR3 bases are TGTGCCAGCAGCTGGACAGGGTCAGGAAACAATGAGCAGTTCTTC. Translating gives CASSWTGSGNNEQFF.

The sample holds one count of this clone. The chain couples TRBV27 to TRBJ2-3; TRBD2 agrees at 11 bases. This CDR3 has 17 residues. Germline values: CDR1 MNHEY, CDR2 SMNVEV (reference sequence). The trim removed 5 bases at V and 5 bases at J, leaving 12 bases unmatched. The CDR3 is CASSRTTSGRVQDTQYF. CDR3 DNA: TGTGCCAGCAGTCGTACCACTAGCGGGAGAGTTCAAGATACGCAGTATTTT.

The CDR3 spells CASSLAGRIGYTF. As DNA, the CDR3 is TGTGCCAGCAGCTTAGCGGGGAGGATCGGCTACACCTTC. The V gene is TRBV7-9, the J gene TRBJ1-2; D remains unclear. The V end lost 0 bases, the J end lost 8 bases, and 10 bases lay between the germline ends. Germline CDR1 reads SEHNR; CDR2 reads FQNEAQ (reference sequence). CDR3 length equals 13 residues.

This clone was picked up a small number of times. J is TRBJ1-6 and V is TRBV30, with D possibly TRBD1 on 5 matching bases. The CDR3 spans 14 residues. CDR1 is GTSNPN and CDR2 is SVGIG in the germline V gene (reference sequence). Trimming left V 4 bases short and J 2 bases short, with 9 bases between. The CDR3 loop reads CAWKGTAYNSPLHF. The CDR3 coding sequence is TGTGCCTGGAAGGGGACCGCCTATAATTCACCCCTCCACTTT.

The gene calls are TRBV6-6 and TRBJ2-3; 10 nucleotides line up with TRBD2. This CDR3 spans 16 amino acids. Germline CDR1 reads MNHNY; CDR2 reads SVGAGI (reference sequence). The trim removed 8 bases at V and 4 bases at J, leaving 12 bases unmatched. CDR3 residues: CASVPRASGGSDTQYF. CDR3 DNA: TGTGCCAGCGTTCCGAGGGCTAGCGGGGGTTCAGATACGCAGTATTTT.

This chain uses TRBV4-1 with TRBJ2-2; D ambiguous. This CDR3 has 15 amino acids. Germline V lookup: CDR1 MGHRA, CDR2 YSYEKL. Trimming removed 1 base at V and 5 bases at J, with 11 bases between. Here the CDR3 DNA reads TGCGCCAGCAGCCAAGTGGCTCGGGCTACCGGGGAGCTGTTTTTT. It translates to CASSQVARATGELFF.

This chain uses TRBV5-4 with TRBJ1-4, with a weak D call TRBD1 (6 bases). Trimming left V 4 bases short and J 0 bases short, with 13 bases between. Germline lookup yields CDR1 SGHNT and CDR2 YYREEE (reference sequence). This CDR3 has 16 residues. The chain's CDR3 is CASSPGQSATNEKLFF. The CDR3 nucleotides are TGTGCCAGCAGCCCTGGACAGTCGGCAACTAATGAAAAACTGTTTTTT.